This T cell receptor (beta chain) was found in a study of regulatory T cells in long-lasting Graves disease. Assembly of TCR beta libraries relied on iRepertoire HTBI primers together with Arm-PCR of CDR3 regions. TCRdb re-called the multiplex PCR reads through MiXCR, storing one row per CDR3 protein. Seen here are around 400,000 distinct CDR3 sequences, 15% to 19% observed once, and the top ten hold about 20%. Study-level points and caveats: Persistent disease was associated with favored TRBV28 usage and with favored use of TRBJ1-2 and TRBJ2-5. Sample size was small, which may have lowered accuracy.

Described time point: newly diagnosed GD, antithyroid drugs for less than 3 months. RNA extracted from PBMCs served as the sequencing template. The V gene's germline CDR1 is LGHDT and CDR2 YNNKEL (reference sequence). This CDR3 is built from 13 residues. Trimming cost V 5 bases and J 5 bases, with 10 bases left between them. This clonotype has a count of ten or more. Its target is unknown. This specimen consisted of peripheral blood mononuclear cells (PBMCs), obtained at new diagnosis, from a patient treated with antithyroid drugs. The TCR originated in a female donor with Graves disease. The chain combines TRBV3-1 with TRBJ1-5, with D perhaps TRBD1 (5 bases). The CDR3 here is CASSMGRDQPQHF. The CDR3 nucleotides are TGTGCCAGCAGCATGGGACGCGATCAGCCCCAGCATTTT.